The sequence of this T cell receptor (beta chain) was determined in a study of beta chain features in type 1 diabetes. As for the study in general: When patients were set against healthy donors, age, gender and cell yields were similar. There were 107,917,701 sorted cells examined across all samples. Study conclusions and caveats: Healthy donors had naive, central memory and Treg TCRB repertoires that appeared less similar than those seen among patients.

Of note for this clone: Its target is not known.

Germline CDR1 is MNHEY and CDR2 is SMNVEV (reference sequence). Trimming cost V 6 bases and J 7 bases; bases outside gene matches: 4. This CDR3 is 14 amino acids long. The authors reverse transcribed all of the isolated RNA, so sequencing captured expressed TCRB transcripts. The method was immunoSEQ multiplex PCR; TCRdb's version includes in-frame clones alone and lacks a portion of them. This sample has 350,000 to 450,000 clones; about 15% occur once, and the top ten carry roughly 0.033%. The sequence was collected from a man aged 30 to 45 in good health. The sequencing sample was made of naive CD4+ T cells from blood. This chain connects TRBV27 to TRBJ1-6; TRBD1 agrees at 9 bases. This CDR3 is CASRLDRGNSPLHF. The CDR3 bases are TGTGCCAGCAGACTTGACAGGGGGAATTCACCCCTCCACTTT.